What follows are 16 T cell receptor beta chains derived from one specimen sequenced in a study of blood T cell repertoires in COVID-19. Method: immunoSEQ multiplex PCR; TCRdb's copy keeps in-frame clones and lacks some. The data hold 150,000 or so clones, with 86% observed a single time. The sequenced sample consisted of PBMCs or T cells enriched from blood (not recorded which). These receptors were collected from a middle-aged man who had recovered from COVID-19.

This CDR3 is CASSHKWAGGEKLFF. DNA of the CDR3: TGTGCCAGCAGTCACAAGTGGGCAGGTGGTGAAAAACTGTTTTTT. J is TRBJ1-4 and V is TRBV28; D not resolved. The germline gives CDR1 MDHEN, CDR2 SYDVKM. V was pared by 5 bases and J by 7 bases, with 17 bases between. The CDR3 is 15 amino acids.

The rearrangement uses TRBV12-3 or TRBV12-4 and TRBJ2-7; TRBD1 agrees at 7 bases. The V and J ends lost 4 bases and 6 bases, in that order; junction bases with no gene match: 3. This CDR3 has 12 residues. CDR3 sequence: CASSSNRGEQYF. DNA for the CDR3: TGTGCCAGCAGTTCAAACAGGGGCGAGCAGTACTTC.

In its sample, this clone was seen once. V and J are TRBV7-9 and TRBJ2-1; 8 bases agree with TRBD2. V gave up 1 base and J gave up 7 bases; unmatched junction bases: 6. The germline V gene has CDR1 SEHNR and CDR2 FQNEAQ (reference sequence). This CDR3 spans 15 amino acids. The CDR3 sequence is CASSLGYSGMNEQFF. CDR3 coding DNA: TGTGCCAGCAGCTTAGGATATAGCGGGATGAATGAGCAGTTCTTC.

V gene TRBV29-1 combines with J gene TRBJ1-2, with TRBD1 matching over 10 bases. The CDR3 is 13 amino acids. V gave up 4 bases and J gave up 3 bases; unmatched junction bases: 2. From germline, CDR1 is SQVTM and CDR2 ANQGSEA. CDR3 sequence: CSVVDRGDYGYTF. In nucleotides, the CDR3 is TGCAGCGTTGTGGACAGGGGGGACTATGGCTACACCTTC.

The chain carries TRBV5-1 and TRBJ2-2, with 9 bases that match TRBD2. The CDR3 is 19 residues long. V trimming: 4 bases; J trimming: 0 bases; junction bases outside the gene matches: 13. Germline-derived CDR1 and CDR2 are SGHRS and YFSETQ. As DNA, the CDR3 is TGCGCCAGCAGCCCCACTAGTGAGGGACTAGCAGCGAACACCGGGGAGCTGTTTTTT. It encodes CASSPTSEGLAANTGELFF.

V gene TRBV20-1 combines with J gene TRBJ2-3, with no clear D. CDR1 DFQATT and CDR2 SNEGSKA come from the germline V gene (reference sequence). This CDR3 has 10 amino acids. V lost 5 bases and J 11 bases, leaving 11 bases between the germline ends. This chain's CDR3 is CSAYAVGQYF. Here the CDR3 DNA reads TGCAGTGCTTACGCGGTGGGGCAGTATTTT.

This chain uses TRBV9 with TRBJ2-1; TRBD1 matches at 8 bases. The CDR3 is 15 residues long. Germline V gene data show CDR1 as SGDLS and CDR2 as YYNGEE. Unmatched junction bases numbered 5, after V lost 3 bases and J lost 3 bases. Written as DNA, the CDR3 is TGTGCCAGCAGCGAAATTACAGGGGGCTACAATGAGCAGTTCTTC. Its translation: CASSEITGGYNEQFF.

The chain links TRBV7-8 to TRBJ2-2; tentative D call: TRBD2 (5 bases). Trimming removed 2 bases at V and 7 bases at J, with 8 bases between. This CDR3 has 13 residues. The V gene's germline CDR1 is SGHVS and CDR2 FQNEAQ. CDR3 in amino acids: CASSLRGNGELFF. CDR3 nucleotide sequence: TGTGCCAGCAGCTTACGAGGGAACGGGGAGCTGTTTTTT.

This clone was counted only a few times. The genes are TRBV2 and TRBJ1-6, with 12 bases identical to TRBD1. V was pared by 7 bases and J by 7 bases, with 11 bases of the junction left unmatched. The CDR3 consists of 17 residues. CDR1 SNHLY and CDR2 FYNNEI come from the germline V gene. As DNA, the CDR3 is TGTGCCAGCACCCCAATTTCCGGGACAGGGGGCAATTCACCCCTCCACTTT. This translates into CASTPISGTGGNSPLHF.

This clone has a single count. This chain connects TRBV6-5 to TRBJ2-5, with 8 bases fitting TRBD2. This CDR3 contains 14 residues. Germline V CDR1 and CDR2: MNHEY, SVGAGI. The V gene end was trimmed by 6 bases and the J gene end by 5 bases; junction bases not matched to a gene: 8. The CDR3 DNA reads TGTGCCAGCAGCCGAAGCGGGAGAGTGGAGACCCAGTACTTC. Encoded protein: CASSRSGRVETQYF.

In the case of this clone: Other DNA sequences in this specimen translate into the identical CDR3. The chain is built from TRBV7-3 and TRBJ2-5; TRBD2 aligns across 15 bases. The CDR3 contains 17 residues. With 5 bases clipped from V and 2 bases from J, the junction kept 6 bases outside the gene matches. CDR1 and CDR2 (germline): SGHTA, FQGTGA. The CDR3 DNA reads TGTGCCAGCAGCCCGGGACTAGCGGGGGGTCTTCAAGAGACCCAGTACTTC. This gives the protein CASSPGLAGGLQETQYF.

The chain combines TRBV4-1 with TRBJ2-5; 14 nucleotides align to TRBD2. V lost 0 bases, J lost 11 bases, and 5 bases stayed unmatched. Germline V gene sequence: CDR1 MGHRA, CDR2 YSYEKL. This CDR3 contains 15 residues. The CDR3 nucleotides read TGCGCCAGCAGCCAAGAATCGGGACTAGCGGGAGCTCAGTACTTC. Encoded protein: CASSQESGLAGAQYF.

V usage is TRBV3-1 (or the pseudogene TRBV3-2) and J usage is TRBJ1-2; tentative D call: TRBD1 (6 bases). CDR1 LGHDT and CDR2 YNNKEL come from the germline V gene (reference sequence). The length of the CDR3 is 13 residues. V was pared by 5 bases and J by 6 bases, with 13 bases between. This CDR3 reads CASSFVTGHGYTF. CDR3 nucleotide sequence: TGTGCCAGCAGCTTCGTGACAGGACATGGCTACACCTTC.

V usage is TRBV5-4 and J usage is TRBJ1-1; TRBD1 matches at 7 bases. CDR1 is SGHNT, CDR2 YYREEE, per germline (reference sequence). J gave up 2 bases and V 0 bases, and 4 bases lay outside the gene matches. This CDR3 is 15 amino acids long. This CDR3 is CASSLGGGLNTEAFF. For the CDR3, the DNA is TGTGCCAGCAGCTTGGGAGGGGGCCTTAACACTGAAGCTTTCTTT.

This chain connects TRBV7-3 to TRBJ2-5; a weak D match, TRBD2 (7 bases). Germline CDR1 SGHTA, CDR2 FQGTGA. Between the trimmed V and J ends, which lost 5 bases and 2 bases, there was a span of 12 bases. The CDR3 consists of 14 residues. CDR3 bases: TGTGCCAGCAGCCCCGGGGGGCTACAAGAGACCCAGTACTTC. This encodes CASSPGGLQETQYF.

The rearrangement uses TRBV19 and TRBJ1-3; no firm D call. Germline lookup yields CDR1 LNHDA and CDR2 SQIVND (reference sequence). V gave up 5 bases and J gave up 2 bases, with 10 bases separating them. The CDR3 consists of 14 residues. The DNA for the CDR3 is TGTGCCAGTAGTCTCATGCGAACTGGAAACACCATATATTTT. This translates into CASSLMRTGNTIYF.